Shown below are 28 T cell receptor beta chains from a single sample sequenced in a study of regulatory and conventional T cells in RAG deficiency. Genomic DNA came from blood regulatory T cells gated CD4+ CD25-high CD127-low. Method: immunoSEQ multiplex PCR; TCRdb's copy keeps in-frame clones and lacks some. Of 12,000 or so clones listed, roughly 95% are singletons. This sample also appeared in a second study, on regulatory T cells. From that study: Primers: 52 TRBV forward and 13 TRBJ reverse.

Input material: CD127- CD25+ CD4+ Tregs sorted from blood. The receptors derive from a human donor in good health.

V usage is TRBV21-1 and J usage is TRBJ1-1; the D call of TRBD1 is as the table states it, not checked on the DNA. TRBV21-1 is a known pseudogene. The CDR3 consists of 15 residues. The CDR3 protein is CASSKGQGANTEAFF. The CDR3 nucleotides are TGTGCCAGCAGCAAAGGACAGGGGGCGAACACTGAAGCTTTCTTT.

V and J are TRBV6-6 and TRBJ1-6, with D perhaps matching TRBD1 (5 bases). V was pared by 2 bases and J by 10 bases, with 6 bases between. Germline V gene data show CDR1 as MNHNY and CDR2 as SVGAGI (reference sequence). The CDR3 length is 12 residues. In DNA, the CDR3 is TGTGCCAGCAGTTACGGGGGGTCACCCCTCCACTTT. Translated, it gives CASSYGGSPLHF.

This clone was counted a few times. CDR3 in amino acids: CASSYSDRARNTIYF. The CDR3 DNA is TGTGCCAGCAGTTACTCGGACAGGGCAAGGAACACCATATATTTT. This rearrangement joins TRBV6-6 to TRBJ1-3; 8 bases line up with TRBD1. The CDR3 is 15 amino acids. Germline CDR1 is MNHNY and CDR2 is SVGAGI (reference sequence). V lost 0 bases to trimming and J lost 7 bases; unmatched junction nucleotides: 5.

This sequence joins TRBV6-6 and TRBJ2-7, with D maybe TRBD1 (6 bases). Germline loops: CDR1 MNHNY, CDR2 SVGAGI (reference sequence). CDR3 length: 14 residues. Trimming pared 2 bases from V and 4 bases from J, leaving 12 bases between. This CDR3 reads CASSYDRPLYEQYF. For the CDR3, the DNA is TGTGCCAGCAGTTACGACAGGCCCTTATACGAGCAGTACTTC.

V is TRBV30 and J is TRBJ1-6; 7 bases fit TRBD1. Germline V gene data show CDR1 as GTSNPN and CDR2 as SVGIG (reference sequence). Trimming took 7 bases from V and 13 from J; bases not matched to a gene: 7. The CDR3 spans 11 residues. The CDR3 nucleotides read TGTGCCTTCAACACAGGGGACCCCCTCCACTTT. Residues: CAFNTGDPLHF.

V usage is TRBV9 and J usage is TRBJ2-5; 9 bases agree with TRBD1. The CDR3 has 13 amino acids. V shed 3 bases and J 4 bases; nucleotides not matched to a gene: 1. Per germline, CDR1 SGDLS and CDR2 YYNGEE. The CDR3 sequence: CASSEDRGETQYF. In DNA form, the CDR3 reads TGTGCCAGCAGCGAGGACAGGGGAGAGACCCAGTACTTC.

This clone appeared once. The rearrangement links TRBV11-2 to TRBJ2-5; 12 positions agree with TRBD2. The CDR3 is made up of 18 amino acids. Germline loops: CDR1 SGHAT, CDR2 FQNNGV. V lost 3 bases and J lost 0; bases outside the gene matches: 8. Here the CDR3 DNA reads TGTGCCAGCAGCTTTCCTAGCGGGGGGGGAAACTACCAAGAGACCCAGTACTTC. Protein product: CASSFPSGGGNYQETQYF. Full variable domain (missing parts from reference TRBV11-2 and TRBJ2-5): EAGVAQSPRYKIIEKRQSVAFWCNPISGHATLYWYQQILGQGPKLLIQFQNNGVVDDSQLPKDRFSAERLKGVDSTLKIQPAKLEDSAVYLCASSFPSGGGNYQETQYFGPGTRLLVL.

CDR3 in amino acids: CASSAQGLSTDTQYF. The CDR3 coding sequence is TGTGCCAGCAGTGCACAGGGGCTAAGCACAGATACGCAGTATTTT. V gene TRBV6-1 combines with J gene TRBJ2-3; 7 nucleotides line up with TRBD1. Germline CDR1 MNHNS, CDR2 SASEGT. The CDR3 totals 15 residues. Trimming took 4 bases from V and 0 from J; bases not matched to a gene: 4.

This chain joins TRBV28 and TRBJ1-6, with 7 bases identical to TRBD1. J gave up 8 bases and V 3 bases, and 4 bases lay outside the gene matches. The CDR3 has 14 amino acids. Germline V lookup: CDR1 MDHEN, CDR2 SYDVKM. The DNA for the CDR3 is TGTGCCAGCAGTTTCGGAACAGGGGATTCACCCCTCCACTTT. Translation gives CASSFGTGDSPLHF.

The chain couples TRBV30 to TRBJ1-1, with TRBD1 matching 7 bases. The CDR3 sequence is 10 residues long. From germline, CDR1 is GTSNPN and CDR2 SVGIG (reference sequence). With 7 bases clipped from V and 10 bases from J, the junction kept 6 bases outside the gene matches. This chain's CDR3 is CAFNRGTAFF. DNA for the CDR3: TGTGCCTTTAACAGGGGAACAGCTTTCTTT.

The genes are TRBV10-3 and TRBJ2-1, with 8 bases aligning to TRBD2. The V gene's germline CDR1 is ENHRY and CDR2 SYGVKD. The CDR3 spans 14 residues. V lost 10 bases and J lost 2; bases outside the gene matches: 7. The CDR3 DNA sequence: TGTGCCACCCTAGCGGGCCCGACCTACAATGAGCAGTTCTTC. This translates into CATLAGPTYNEQFF.

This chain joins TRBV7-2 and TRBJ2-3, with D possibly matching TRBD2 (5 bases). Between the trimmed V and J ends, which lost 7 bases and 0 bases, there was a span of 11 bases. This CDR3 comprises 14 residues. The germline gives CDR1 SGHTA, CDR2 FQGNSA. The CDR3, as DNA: TGTGCCAGCACCTTGACTATTAGCACAGATACGCAGTATTTT. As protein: CASTLTISTDTQYF.

CDR3 DNA: TGTGCCAGTAGTATAGATGGGCCGATCCAAACAGAAGATACTGAAGCTTTCTTT. It yields the protein CASSIDGPIQTEDTEAFF. The V gene is TRBV19, the J gene TRBJ1-1; D not resolved. The CDR3 contains 18 residues. Germline CDR1 LNHDA, CDR2 SQIVND (reference sequence). Trimming removed 0 bases from V and 5 bases from J, with 22 bases in between.

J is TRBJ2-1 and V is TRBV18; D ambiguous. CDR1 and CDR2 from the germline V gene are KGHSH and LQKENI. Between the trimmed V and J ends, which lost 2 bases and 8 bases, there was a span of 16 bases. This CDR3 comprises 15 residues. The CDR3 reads CASSPSFVAADEQFF. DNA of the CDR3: TGTGCCAGCTCACCAAGTTTCGTTGCGGCCGATGAGCAGTTCTTC.

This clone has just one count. CDR3 DNA: TGTGCCAGCAGTAAACGGGACAGGGGCACAGATACGCAGTATTTT. It yields the protein CASSKRDRGTDTQYF. V and J are TRBV2 and TRBJ2-3; 9 bases fit TRBD1. V lost 5 bases to trimming and J lost 1 base; unmatched junction nucleotides: 4. Germline CDR1 is SNHLY and CDR2 is FYNNEI. CDR3 size: 15 residues.

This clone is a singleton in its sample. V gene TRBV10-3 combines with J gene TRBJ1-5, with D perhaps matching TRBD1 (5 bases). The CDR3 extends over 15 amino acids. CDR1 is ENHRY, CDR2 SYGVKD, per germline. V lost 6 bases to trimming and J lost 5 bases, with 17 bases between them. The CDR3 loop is CAISSGTPSYQPQHF. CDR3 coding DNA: TGTGCCATCAGCTCCGGGACTCCTTCTTATCAGCCCCAGCATTTT.

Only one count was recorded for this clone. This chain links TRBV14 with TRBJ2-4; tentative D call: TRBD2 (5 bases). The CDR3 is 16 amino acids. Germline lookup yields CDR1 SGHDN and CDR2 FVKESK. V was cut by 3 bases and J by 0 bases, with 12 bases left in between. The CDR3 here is CASSHRGPLAKNIQYF. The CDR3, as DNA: TGTGCCAGCAGCCACCGAGGGCCTCTAGCCAAAAACATTCAGTACTTC.

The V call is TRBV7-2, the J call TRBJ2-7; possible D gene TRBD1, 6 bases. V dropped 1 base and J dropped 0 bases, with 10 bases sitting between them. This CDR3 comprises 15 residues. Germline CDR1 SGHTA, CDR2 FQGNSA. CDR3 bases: TGTGCCAGCAGCTTAGTGGGCAGGGGCTCCTACGAGCAGTACTTC. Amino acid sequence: CASSLVGRGSYEQYF.

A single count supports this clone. CDR3 DNA: TGCGCCAGCAGCGGGCGGGCTAGCGGGGATTTGAGCACAGATACGCAGTATTTT. Translating it yields CASSGRASGDLSTDTQYF. The V and J genes are TRBV5-1 and TRBJ2-3; 9 nucleotides agree with TRBD2. V was clipped by 4 bases and J by 0 bases; unmatched bases: 12. Germline V gives CDR1 SGHRS, CDR2 YFSETQ. This CDR3 has 18 amino acids.

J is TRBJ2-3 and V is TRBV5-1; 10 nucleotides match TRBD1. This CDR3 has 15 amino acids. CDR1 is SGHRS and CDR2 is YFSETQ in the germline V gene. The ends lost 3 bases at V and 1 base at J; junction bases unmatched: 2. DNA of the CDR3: TGCGCCAGCAGCTCGGGGACAGGGGGCACAGATACGCAGTATTTT. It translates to CASSSGTGGTDTQYF.

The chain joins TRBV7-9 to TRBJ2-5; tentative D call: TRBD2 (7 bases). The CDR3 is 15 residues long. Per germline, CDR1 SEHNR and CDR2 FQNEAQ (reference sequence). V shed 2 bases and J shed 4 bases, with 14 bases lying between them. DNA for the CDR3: TGTGCCAGCAGCTTATGGGGGGGGGCTCGAGAGACCCAGTACTTC. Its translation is CASSLWGGARETQYF.

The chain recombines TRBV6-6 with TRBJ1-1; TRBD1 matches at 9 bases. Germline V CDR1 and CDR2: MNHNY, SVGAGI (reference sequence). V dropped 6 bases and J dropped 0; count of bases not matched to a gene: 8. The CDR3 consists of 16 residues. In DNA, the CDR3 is TGTGCCAGCAGAAATACGACAGGGGGATTGAACACTGAAGCTTTCTTT. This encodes CASRNTTGGLNTEAFF.

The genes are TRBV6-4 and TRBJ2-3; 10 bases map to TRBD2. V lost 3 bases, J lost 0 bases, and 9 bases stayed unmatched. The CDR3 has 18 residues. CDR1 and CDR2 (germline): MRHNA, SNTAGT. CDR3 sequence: CASSERASGGLSTDTQYF. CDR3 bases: TGTGCCAGCAGTGAGCGGGCTAGCGGGGGCCTCAGCACAGATACGCAGTATTTT.

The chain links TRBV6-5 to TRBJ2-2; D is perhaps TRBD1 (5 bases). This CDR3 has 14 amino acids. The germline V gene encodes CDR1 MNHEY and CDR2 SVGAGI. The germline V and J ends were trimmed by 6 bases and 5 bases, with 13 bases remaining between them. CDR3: CASSLRTRTGELFF. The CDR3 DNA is TGTGCCAGCAGCCTACGGACAAGAACCGGGGAGCTGTTTTTT.

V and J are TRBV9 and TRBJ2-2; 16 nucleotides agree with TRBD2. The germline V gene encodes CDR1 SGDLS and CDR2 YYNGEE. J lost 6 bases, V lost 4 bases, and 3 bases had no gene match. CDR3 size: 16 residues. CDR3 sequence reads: CASSTGLAGGSGELFF. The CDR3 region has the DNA TGTGCCAGCAGCACGGGACTAGCGGGGGGGTCCGGGGAGCTGTTTTTT.

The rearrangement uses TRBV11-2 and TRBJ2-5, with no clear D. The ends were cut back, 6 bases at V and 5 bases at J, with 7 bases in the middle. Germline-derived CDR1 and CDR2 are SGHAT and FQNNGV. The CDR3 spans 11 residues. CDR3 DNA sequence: TGTGCCAGCAGACTCGCCGAGACCCAGTACTTC. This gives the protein CASRLAETQYF.

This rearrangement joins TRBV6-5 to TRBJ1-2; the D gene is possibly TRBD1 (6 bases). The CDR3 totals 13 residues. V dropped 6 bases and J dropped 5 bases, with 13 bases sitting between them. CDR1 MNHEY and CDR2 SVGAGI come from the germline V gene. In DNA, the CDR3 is TGTGCCAGCAGACCCACAGGGAATTATGGCTACACCTTC. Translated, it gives CASRPTGNYGYTF.

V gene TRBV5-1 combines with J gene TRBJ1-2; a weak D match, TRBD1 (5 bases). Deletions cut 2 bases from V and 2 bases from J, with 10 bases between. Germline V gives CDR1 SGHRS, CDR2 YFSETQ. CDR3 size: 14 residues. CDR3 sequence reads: CASSFGSGNYGYTF. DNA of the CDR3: TGCGCCAGCAGCTTCGGGTCAGGGAACTATGGCTACACCTTC. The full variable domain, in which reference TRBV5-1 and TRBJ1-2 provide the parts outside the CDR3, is KAGVTQTPRYLIKTRGQQVTLSCSPISGHRSVSWYQQTPGQGLQFLFEYFSETQRNKGNFPGRFSGRQFSNSRSEMNVSTLELGDSALYLCASSFGSGNYGYTFGSGTRLTVV.